These 5 T cell receptor beta chains originate from one sample sequenced in a study of T cells in localized non-small cell lung cancer. Clones were sequenced by immunoSEQ multiplex PCR, and TCRdb holds only the in-frame ones, with some missing. Of 3,100 or so clones listed, 20% to 25% were seen once; the top ten hold 6.5%. This material consisted of lung tumor tissue, taken before any cancer treatment. These receptors all come from a man between 18 and 49 years old with stage II lung adenocarcinoma.

Sample share makes this clone medium-sized. V usage is TRBV6-8 and J usage is TRBJ2-7; 10 nucleotides align to TRBD1. With V trimmed by 10 bases and J by 3 bases, 12 bases remained unmatched. The CDR3 contains 15 residues. Germline loops: CDR1 MNHGY, CDR2 SAAAGT. CDR3 bases: TGTGCCACCTTACCGGGACAGGGGTTACTCTACGAGCAGTACTTC. This codes for CATLPGQGLLYEQYF.

A few counts support this clone. The gene calls are TRBV6-8 and TRBJ1-3; D is unresolved. Per germline, CDR1 MNHGY and CDR2 SAAAGT. The CDR3 is 15 amino acids. V was cut by 2 bases and J by 4 bases, with 12 bases left in between. CDR3 nucleotide sequence: TGTGCCAGCAGTTACGCGGACCCTAGGGGAAACACCATATATTTT. Its protein is CASSYADPRGNTIYF.

The rearrangement uses TRBV23-1 and TRBJ1-2, with no clear D. TRBV23-1 is classed as an ORF, of uncertain function. The V and J ends lost 4 bases and 5 bases respectively, with 11 bases between them. The CDR3 runs to 13 residues. The CDR3 sequence: CASSLLSEYGYTF. In nucleotides, the CDR3 is TGCGCCAGCAGTCTGCTTTCCGAGTATGGCTACACCTTC.

A few counts support this clone. The rearrangement links TRBV11-3 to TRBJ2-6; 9 bases align to TRBD2. This CDR3 is 17 amino acids long. With 5 bases clipped from V and 1 base from J, the junction kept 6 bases outside the gene matches. Germline CDR1 SGHNT, CDR2 YENEEA. DNA for the CDR3: TGTGCCAGCAGCCAGGGACTAGCTCTGTCTGGGGCCAACGTCCTGACTTTC. Its translation is CASSQGLALSGANVLTF.

This chain joins TRBV19 and TRBJ1-2, with D maybe TRBD1 (5 bases). CDR1 and CDR2 (germline): LNHDA, SQIVND (reference sequence). This CDR3 is built from 15 residues. Trimming left V 3 bases short and J 4 bases short, with 15 bases between. This chain's CDR3 is CASSISGAAVYGYTF. The CDR3 region has the DNA TGTGCCAGTAGTATTAGTGGGGCAGCCGTCTATGGCTACACCTTC.